The source of this T cell receptor beta chain is a study of PD-L1 blockade in urothelial cancer (dated by TCRdb to 2017 to 2019). About the study as a whole: Every patient began therapy in about 2014 and was given atezolizumab 1,200 mg intravenously every 3 weeks. Somatic, immune and clinical correlates of response to PD-L1 blockade with atezolizumab in urothelial cancer were the focus of an exploratory multi-omic analysis. About 85% of the roughly 29 patients were identified as males with urothelial cancer of bladder origin, and a prior smoking history was reported by 18 of 29 patients. Blood samples were analyzed at 3 weeks after treatment start (second dose) and at 6 weeks after treatment start. Pretreatment tumor samples, along with matched peripheral blood serially collected before and after atezolizumab treatment, were subjected to TCR sequencing. In the same patients, whole exome sequencing and RNA sequencing of pretreatment tumors were performed in addition to TCR sequencing. Durable clinical benefit meant progression-free survival longer than 6 months, and TCR features were also tested against progression-free and overall survival. Some ten patients reached durable clinical benefit, while around 19 patients did not. Under 30 patients had pretreatment blood TCR-seq, about 25 had at least one posttreatment blood collection, and about 25 had tumor TCR-seq. An ECOG performance status of 0 or 1 was recorded for the patients, and 0 to 3 prior chemotherapy regimens had been received by the patients. Blood samples gave median yields of around 140,000 T cells and approximately 80,000 unique TCRs, along with a median clonality of 0.080.

This sample's time point label indicates: peripheral blood 6 weeks after treatment start. A cohort of 25 to 30 patients with locally advanced or metastatic urothelial carcinoma, treated at Memorial Sloan Kettering on a trial protocol, was included. Peripheral blood mononuclear cells were collected from each patient pretreatment and during treatment, giving between 1 and 8 total time points per patient. The Qiagen DNeasy Blood extraction kit was used to purify genomic DNA from total PBMCs and tumor samples. PBMCs were collected pretreatment and during treatment and were isolated and stored as previously described. In regard to this clone: Its antigen remains unidentified. No qualities accompany the bases; no much larger clone lies one base away.

The germline V gene sets CDR1 to SGHDT and CDR2 to YYEEEE. A distance of 17 bases separates the germline ends of V and J, which lose 4 bases and 5 bases respectively. The CDR3 sequence holds 15 residues, the cysteine and phenylalanine included. The kept DNA is CDR3 alone, 45 bases in frame from the first base. To estimate absolute template abundance from read counts, synthetic TCR analog templates were spiked into each PCR. The immunoSEQ assay used bias-controlled V and J gene primers to amplify TCRbeta CDR3 regions from genomic DNA. Sequencing of rearranged TCRbeta segments was done at approximately 20X coverage. On the study's bioinformatics: Clustering was used to correct sequencing errors, and CDR3s were annotated against IMGT to assign V, D and J genes. Only productive TCRbeta rearrangements were used in downstream analyses, excluding out-of-frame or stop-codon sequences. Clonality was computed as one minus Shannon entropy normalized by the log of the number of unique productive sequences. Fisher's exact test with Benjamini-Hochberg correction, at a threshold of adjusted p below 0.01, was used to find clones that differed between time points or between blood and tumor. TCRdb stores this immuneACCESS table with in-frame sequences only. Part of the clones is absent; in the studies checked, under half of the shortfall reflects unresolved V genes, and no reason is known for the rest. V, J and clone size were drawn from that table, and D and trimming were deduced from the DNA. This sample is represented by just over 40,000 clones; about 85% of them were singletons. The ten most abundant clones make up roughly 2.7% of the sample.

The investigation overall reported the following: Small sample size (n ≈ 30) and many exploratory analyses mean the results are intended to be hypothesis-generating. Improved progression-free and overall survival was associated with having pretreatment peripheral blood TCR clonality below the median. Patients with durable benefit showed greater expansion of tumor-associated TCR clones in peripheral blood 3 weeks after starting treatment (n of about 20, p = 0.022).

The sequencing here drew on PBMCs, taken around atezolizumab (anti-PD-L1) treatment. The receptor was derived from a man aged 65 to 79 with urothelial cancer. The chain employs TRBV5-6 and TRBJ2-3; D gene: possibly TRBD1, on 5 matching bases. The nucleotide sequence reads TGTGCCAGCAGCCAGTACAGGCAATCGGGAGATACGCAGTATTTT. Protein translation: CASSQYRQSGDTQYF.